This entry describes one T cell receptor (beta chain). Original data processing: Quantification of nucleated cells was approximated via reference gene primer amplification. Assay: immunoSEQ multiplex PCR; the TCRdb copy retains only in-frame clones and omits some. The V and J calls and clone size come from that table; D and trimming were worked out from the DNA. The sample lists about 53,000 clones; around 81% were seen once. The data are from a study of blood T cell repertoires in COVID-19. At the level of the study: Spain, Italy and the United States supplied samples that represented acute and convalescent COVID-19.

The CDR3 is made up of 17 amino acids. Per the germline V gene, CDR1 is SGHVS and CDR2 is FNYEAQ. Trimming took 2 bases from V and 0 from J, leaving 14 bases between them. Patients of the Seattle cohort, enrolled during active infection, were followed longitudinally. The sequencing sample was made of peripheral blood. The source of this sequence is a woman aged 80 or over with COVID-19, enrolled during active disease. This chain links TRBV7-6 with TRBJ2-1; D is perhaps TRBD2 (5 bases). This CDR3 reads CASSLRSATNSYNEQFF. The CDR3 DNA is TGTGCCAGCAGCTTACGTTCCGCGACTAACTCCTACAATGAGCAGTTCTTC.